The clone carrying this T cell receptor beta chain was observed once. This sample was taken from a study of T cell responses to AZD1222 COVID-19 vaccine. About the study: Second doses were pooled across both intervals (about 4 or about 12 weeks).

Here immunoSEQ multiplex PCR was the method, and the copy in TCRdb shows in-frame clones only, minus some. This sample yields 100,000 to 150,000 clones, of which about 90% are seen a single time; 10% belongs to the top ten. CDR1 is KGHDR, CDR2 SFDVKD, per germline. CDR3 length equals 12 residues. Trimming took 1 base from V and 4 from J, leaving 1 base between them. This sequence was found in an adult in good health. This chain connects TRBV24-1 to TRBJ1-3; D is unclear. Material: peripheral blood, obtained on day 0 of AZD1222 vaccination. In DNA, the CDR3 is TGTGCCACCAGTGATTTAGGAAACACCATATATTTT. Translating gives CATSDLGNTIYF.